This T cell receptor (beta chain) is drawn from a study of T cells after yellow fever vaccination. Background on the study: SMART-Seq v4 Ultra Low Input served to prepare low-cell-number fractions.

Study-level results: The secondary response showed a weaker magnitude and a faster peak, day 5 versus 15. Booster sampling recovered most clones from primary vaccination (under 97% CD4, approximately 90% CD8).

This clonotype has at least ten counts. The antigen is not known. Per the germline V gene, CDR1 is MNHEY and CDR2 is SVGAGI. Trimming cost V 0 bases and J 7 bases, with 10 bases left between them. The CDR3 contains 14 residues. In making TCR cDNA, 5'RACE template switching added a universal primer site and UMIs to it. TCRdb analysed the 5' RACE reads with MiXCR anew, one entry per CDR3 protein. The sample holds about 69,000 distinct CDR3 sequences; 5% to 6.5% are singletons and the top ten take roughly 2.2%. The receptor comes from a man younger than 35 who received the YFV17D yellow fever vaccine. Specimen: CD4+ T cells sorted from PBMCs, collected roughly 15 days after the first yellow fever vaccination. This chain joins TRBV6-5 and TRBJ1-3, with D unresolved. CDR3 DNA sequence: TGTGCCAGCAGTTACTCGTTCAGGTCGAACACCATATATTTT. It codes for CASSYSFRSNTIYF.